This TCR beta chain is drawn from a study of neurological immune-mediated disorders. Regarding the study as a whole: Multiple sclerosis was found to have the least TCR clonal expansion, below healthy controls, and HTLV-1-associated myelopathy the most.

The sample's time point: technical triplicate 2. This clonotype was detected many times. Its antigen is as yet unknown. CDR1 SGHRS and CDR2 YFSETQ come from the germline V gene. The V end lost 4 bases, the J end lost 3 bases, and 19 bases lay between the germline ends. The CDR3 is made up of 16 amino acids. cDNA synthesis was performed by 5'RACE with 10-nucleotide random UMIs. TCRdb processed the 5' RACE reads anew with MiXCR; each CDR3 protein has one entry. Of more than 55,000 distinct CDR3 sequences detected, nearly 25% appear once; the ten largest clones hold about 4.6%. The sequence came from a man aged 60 to 75 with HTLV-1-associated myelopathy (HAM/TSP). The rearrangement uses TRBV5-1 and TRBJ2-5; possibly TRBD2 for D (5 bases). Sequencing was performed on PBMCs. As DNA, the CDR3 is TGCGCCAGCAGCCTCGGACCCCGATCCGGGGAAGAGACCCAGTACTTC. Protein product: CASSLGPRSGEETQYF.